The source of this T cell receptor (beta chain) is a study of vaccination and CD4 T cells after COVID-19. Overall study: Sampling post-COVID took place a median around 100 days after diagnosis (range 35 to 161). Study findings and constraints: 304 of 307 vaccine-specific clones from convalescent patients were spike mono-reactive.

This clonotype has just a few counts. Its matching antigen is unknown. Sequencing of cultured CD4+ T cell DNA used the Oncomine TCR Beta short-read assay. Each CDR3 protein is one row after TCRdb ran MiXCR on the PCR reads. This sample has approximately 7,000 distinct CDR3 sequences, with roughly 50% found just once. Treatment in this sample: roughly ten-day PBMC culture with coronavirus spike peptide pools or control peptides (ViraFEST assay). According to the study, CD4+ T cells from the unexposed donor were gathered ahead of the COVID-19 pandemic (2011-2018). The researchers probed unexposed-donor CD4+ T cells with SARS-CoV-2 S/N and four cold-coronavirus spikes, cells permitting. The sample was CD4+ T cells from blood, cultured in vitro. This receptor was taken from a human donor in good health.

The CDR3: CASSLRIQGNQPQHF. Here the CDR3 DNA reads TGTGCCAGCAGTTTAAGGATCCAGGGCAATCAGCCCCAGCATTTT. The genes are TRBV12-3 or TRBV12-4 and TRBJ1-5; D is ambiguous. The ends were cut back, 2 bases at V and 2 bases at J, with 10 bases in the middle. The CDR3 is 15 amino acids.